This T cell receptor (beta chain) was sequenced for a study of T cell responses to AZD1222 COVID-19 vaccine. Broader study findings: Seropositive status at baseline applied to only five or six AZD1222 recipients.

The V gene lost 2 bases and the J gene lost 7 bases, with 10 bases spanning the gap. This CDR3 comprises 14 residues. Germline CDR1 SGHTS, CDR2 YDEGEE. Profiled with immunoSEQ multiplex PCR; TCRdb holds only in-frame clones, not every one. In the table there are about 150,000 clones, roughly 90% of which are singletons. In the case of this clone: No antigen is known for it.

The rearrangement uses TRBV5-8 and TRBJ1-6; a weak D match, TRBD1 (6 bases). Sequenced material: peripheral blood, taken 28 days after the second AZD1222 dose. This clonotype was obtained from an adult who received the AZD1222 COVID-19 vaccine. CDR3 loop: CASSLRQENSPLHF. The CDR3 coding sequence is TGTGCCAGCAGCTTAAGACAGGAGAATTCACCCCTCCACTTT.